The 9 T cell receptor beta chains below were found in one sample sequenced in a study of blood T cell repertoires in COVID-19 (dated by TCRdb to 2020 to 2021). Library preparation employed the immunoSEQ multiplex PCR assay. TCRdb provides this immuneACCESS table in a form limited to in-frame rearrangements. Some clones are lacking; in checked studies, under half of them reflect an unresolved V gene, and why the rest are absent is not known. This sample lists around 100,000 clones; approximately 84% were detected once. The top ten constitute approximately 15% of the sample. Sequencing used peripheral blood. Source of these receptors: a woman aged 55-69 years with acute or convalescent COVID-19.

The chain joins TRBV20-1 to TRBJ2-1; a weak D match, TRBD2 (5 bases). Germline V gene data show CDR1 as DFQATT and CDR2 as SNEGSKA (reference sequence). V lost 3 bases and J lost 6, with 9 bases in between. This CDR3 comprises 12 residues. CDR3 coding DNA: TGCAGTGCTAGTGCCCTAGCCAATGAGCAGTTCTTC. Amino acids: CSASALANEQFF.

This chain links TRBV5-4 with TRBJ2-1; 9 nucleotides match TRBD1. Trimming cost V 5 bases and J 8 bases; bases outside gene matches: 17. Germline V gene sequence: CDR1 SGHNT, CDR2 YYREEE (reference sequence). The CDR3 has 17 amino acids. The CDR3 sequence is CASSRGQGIAVGDEQFF. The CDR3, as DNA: TGTGCCAGCAGTCGTGGACAGGGGATAGCCGTAGGCGATGAGCAGTTCTTC. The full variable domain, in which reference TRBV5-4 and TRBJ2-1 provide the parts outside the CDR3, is ETGVTQSPTHLIKTRGQQVTLRCSSQSGHNTVSWYQQALGQGPQFIFQYYREEENGRGNFPPRFSGLQFPNYSSELNVNALELDDSALYLCASSRGQGIAVGDEQFFGPGTRLTVL.

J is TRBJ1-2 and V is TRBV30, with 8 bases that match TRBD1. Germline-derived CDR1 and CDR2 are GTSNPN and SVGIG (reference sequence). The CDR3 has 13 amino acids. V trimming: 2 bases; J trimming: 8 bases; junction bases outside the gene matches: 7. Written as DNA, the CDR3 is TGTGCCTGGAGTCGCGGGACAGGAGCCGGCTACACCTTC. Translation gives CAWSRGTGAGYTF. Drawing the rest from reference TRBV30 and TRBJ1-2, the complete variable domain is SQTIHQWPATLVQPVGSPLSLECTVEGTSNPNLYWYRQAAGRGLQLLFYSVGIGQISSEVPQNLSASRPQDRQFILSSKKLLLSDSGFYLCAWSRGTGAGYTFGSGTRLTVV.

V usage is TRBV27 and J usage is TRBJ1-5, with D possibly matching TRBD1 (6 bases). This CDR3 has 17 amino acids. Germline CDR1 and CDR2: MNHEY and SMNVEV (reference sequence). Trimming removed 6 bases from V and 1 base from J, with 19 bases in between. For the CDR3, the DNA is TGTGCCAGCAGGTTGGGTGGGGGACAACGGAGCAATCAGCCCCAGCATTTT. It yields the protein CASRLGGGQRSNQPQHF.

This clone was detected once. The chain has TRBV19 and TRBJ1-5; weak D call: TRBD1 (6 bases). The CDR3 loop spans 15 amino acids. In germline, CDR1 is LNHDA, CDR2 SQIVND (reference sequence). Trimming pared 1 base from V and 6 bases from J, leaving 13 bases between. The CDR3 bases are TGTGCCAGTAGTATAGGCCCCACAGGGACTCAGCCCCAGCATTTT. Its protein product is CASSIGPTGTQPQHF. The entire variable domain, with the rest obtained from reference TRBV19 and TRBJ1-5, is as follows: DGGITQSPKYLFRKEGQNVTLSCEQNLNHDAMYWYRQDPGQGLRLIYYSQIVNDFQKGDIAEGYSVSREKKESFPLTVTSAQKNPTAFYLCASSIGPTGTQPQHFGDGTRLSIL.

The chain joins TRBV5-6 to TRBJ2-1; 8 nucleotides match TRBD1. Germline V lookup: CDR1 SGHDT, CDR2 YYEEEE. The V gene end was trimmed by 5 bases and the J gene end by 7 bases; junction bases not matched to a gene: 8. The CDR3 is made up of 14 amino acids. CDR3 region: CASRPGTGNNEQFF. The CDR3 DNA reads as TGTGCCAGCAGACCGGGGACAGGTAATAATGAGCAGTTCTTC.

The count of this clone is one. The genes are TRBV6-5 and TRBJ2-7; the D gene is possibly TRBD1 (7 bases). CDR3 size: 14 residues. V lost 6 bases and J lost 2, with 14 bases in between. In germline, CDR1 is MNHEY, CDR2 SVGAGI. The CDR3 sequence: CASRGGTAPYEQYF. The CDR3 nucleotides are TGTGCCAGCAGAGGGGGGACAGCTCCCTACGAGCAGTACTTC.

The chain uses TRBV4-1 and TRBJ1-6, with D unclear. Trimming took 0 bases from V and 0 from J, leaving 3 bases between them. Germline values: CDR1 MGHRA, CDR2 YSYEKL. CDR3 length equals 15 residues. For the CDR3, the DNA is TGCGCCAGCAGCCAAGATAGCTCCTATAATTCACCCCTCCACTTT. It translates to CASSQDSSYNSPLHF.

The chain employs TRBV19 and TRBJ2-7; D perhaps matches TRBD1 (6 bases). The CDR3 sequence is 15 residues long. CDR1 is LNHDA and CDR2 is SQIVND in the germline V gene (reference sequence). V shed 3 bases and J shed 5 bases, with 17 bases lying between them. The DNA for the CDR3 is TGTGCCAGTAGTATCAGGGGCAGCCTCGGGGACGAGCAGTACTTC. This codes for CASSIRGSLGDEQYF.